The present TCR beta chain was sequenced within a study of beta chain features in type 1 diabetes. Study observations and caveats: Moderate but significant shortening of TCRB CDR3s was recorded in all four CD4+ subsets from Type 1 diabetes patients.

V dropped 1 base and J dropped 9 bases, with 15 bases sitting between them. This CDR3 has 15 residues. Germline CDR1 and CDR2: MGHRA and YSYEKL. About this clone itself: Its antigen is currently unknown.

The isolated RNA, all of it, was reverse transcribed, so expressed TCRB transcripts were what got sequenced. Libraries were prepared by immunoSEQ multiplex PCR; TCRdb keeps only in-frame clonotypes and omits some of them. In the table there are 50,000 or so clones, roughly 45% of which are singletons. Sequencing was carried out using stem cell memory CD4+ T cells from blood. The TCR comes from a young man with type 1 diabetes. The J gene is TRBJ2-2, the V gene TRBV4-1; maybe TRBD1 (5 bases). DNA for the CDR3: TGCGCCAGCAGCCAAGTCGAACCAGGGTGGCGGGAGCTGTTTTTT. Translated: CASSQVEPGWRELFF.